This T cell receptor beta chain was profiled in a study of cytotoxic CD8 clonotypes in ibrutinib-treated CLL (dated by TCRdb to about 2021). Turning to the overall study: In this cohort, 15 patients were treatment-naive and 11 to 12 were relapsed/refractory, while fewer than 18 had unmutated IGHV. Partial responses were observed in around 25 patients and complete responses in 2; after a median follow-up of 68 months, remission was maintained in 14 patients and progression was observed in roughly 12. Response samples were taken after a median of roughly a year on treatment, ranging from roughly 6 to 36 months. Samples averaged roughly 260,000 productive templates and approximately 100,000 productive rearrangements. Of the roughly 86 people in the trial, approximately 28 had longitudinal samples available. Cryopreserved peripheral blood mononuclear cells were obtained before treatment, at response, and at either sustained remission or disease progression. Every sample from remission and from progressive disease was obtained while the patients were still on ibrutinib.

General findings and caveats noted by the study authors: Baseline clonality exceeded that of age-matched healthy donors and correlated strongly with circulating CD8+ T-cell counts. Clonality rose at ibrutinib response, remained stable during sustained remission, and dropped back toward baseline at progression. Public clonotypes were rare and either shrank or stayed stable during treatment, and the rise in clonality at ibrutinib response reflected expansion of private clonotypes. Sustained-remission and progressing patients did not have matched sampling times, and lymph node repertoires were not examined.

This clone was seen just once. Its antigen specificity is not known. No base quality information exists; no much larger clone differs at one position. The goal of deep resolution MiSeq sequencing was a depth between 1 in 1 million and 1 in 200,000 T cells, and coverage averaged 10x per clonotype. The immunoSEQ hsTCRB Kit was used to generate TCR beta libraries. On the authors' methods: The data were analyzed with ImmunoSEQ Analyzer and ImmunoSEQ Data Assistant, and V, D and J gene assignments followed IMGT definitions. Clonality, which ranges from 0 to 1, was calculated by subtracting the normalized Shannon entropy of productive rearrangement frequencies from one. Public clonotype analysis was restricted to overrepresented clonotypes comprising at least 0.05% of each patient's repertoire. About a dozen repertoires from age-matched healthy donors, obtained from immuneACCESS, served as clonality controls. TCRdb obtained this table from immuneACCESS and retained in-frame rearrangements with V and J assigned. These tables miss some clones; where compared with another copy, unresolved V genes account for less than half of the shortfall, and the remainder is unexplained. V and J calls and clone size are copied from that table; D and trimming were computed from the DNA. The table for this sample lists 150,000 to 200,000 clones; approximately 84% of them were counted only once. In total, the top ten clones hold 4.6% of the sample.

The time point label of this sample denotes: 24 months on ibrutinib. About 2 micrograms of genomic DNA were extracted from cryopreserved PBMCs for TCR beta library preparation. Longitudinal blood samples from CLL patients on ibrutinib monotherapy underwent high-throughput TCR beta sequencing. Patients were enrolled in a phase 2 open-label single-center ibrutinib monotherapy trial. This TCR came from a human donor with chronic lymphocytic leukemia. The sample in question was PBMCs, obtained after 24 months of ibrutinib treatment.

In nucleotide form, the sequence is TGTGCCAGCAGCTTAGGTAGCGACGGGGGGTCTCCTGGGGCCAACGTCCTGACTTTC. Its translation is CASSLGSDGGSPGANVLTF. The chain joins TRBV11-2 to TRBJ2-6; 7 bases in the junction line up with TRBD2. V ends up 1 base short and J 2 bases short, with an unmatched junction base count of 11. The germline V gene encodes CDR1 SGHAT and CDR2 FQNNGV. The CDR3 holds 19 amino acids from the cysteine to the phenylalanine. Only the CDR3 portion is preserved as DNA: 57 bases, with reading frame beginning at the first base.